This T cell receptor (beta chain) was obtained from a study of tumor-infiltrating lymphocytes in primary liver carcinoma. Across the study: Among the tumors, stages were T1-T3 N0M0 and sizes roughly 4.2 to 10 cm. Findings of the study overall: Significantly larger top-250-clone fractions were found in tumors than in blood (p = 0.039).

Concerning this clonotype: Its antigen is undetermined. Its ends do not fully match the called genes, so a read error is possible.

Extraction of RNA together with DNA used about 17-31 mg of unsorted bulk tissue. The patients carried chronic HBV infection and had received no treatment. The investigators made TCR beta cDNA from approximately 500 ng total RNA, using a constant-region primer. Amplification in three nested multiplex PCR rounds with slightly modified ARM-PCR gave rise to TCR beta libraries. A C-beta reverse primer was combined with TRBV1-TRBV30 forward primers in the first two PCR rounds, and each round had approximately 10 cycles. TCRdb re-called the multiplex PCR reads with MiXCR, one entry per CDR3 protein. The profile shows 47,000 or so distinct CDR3 sequences, around three quarters of them singletons. Germline CDR1 reads GTSNPN; CDR2 reads SVGIG (reference sequence). The CDR3 runs to 13 residues.

The sequenced sample consisted of liver tumor tissue from sampling region 3. Subset reported: tumor region T3, left-lateral pole. The chain carries TRBV30 and TRBJ1-1, with 8 bases matching TRBD1. The TCR was taken from a man in his forties with primary liver carcinoma and hepatitis B virus infection. CDR3 nucleotides: TGTGCCTGTCCTCGGACAGGGAACACTGAGGCTTCCTTT. It yields the protein CACPRTGNTEASF.